The 5 T cell receptor beta chains reported below all come from one sample, sequenced in a study of CD8 T cells in Susac syndrome. It was with random hexamers that about 0.45 to 1 ug RNA was reverse transcribed. Each CDR3 protein gets one entry after TCRdb re-called the immunoSEQ multiplex PCR reads with MiXCR. The table includes approximately 150,000 distinct CDR3 sequences, 93% detected once. Sample: CD4+ T cells from PBMCs. Every receptor here comes from a human donor in good health.

V and J are TRBV29-1 and TRBJ2-1, with 8 nucleotides matching TRBD2. With 6 bases clipped from V and 1 base from J, the junction kept 8 bases outside the gene matches. This CDR3 comprises 15 residues. Germline V lookup: CDR1 SQVTM, CDR2 ANQGSEA. This chain's CDR3 is CSVGRAGGSYNEQFF. For the CDR3, the DNA is TGCAGCGTCGGGAGGGCGGGGGGATCCTACAATGAGCAGTTCTTC.

The V call is TRBV19, the J call TRBJ1-5; tentatively, D is TRBD1 (6 bases). V was cut by 7 bases and J by 4 bases, with 17 bases left in between. Germline CDR1 and CDR2: LNHDA and SQIVND (reference sequence). The CDR3 extends over 15 amino acids. The CDR3 DNA reads TGTGCCAGTACCAATCTGGGGGCGGGAAATCAGCCCCAGCATTTT. This codes for CASTNLGAGNQPQHF.

The genes are TRBV12-5 and TRBJ1-2; TRBD1 might be the D (5 bases). V shed 1 base and J shed 9 bases, with 12 bases lying between them. Germline CDR1 and CDR2: LGHNT and FRNRAP. This CDR3 spans 13 amino acids. CDR3 nucleotide sequence: TGTGCTAGTGGTTTGGCCGGGACCCTCAGCTACACCTTC. Protein: CASGLAGTLSYTF.

The chain recombines TRBV5-4 with TRBJ1-2, with 10 bases fitting TRBD1. The V gene end was trimmed by 7 bases and the J gene end by 8 bases; junction bases not matched to a gene: 8. Germline CDR1 and CDR2: SGHNT and YYREEE (reference sequence). CDR3 length: 13 residues. CDR3: CASATGQGKGYTF. CDR3 nucleotide sequence: TGTGCCAGCGCCACGGGACAGGGGAAGGGCTACACCTTC.

The rearrangement links TRBV10-3 to TRBJ2-3; TRBD2 matches 8 bases. In germline, CDR1 is ENHRY, CDR2 SYGVKD. Trimming cost V 8 bases and J 4 bases; bases outside gene matches: 5. The CDR3 has 13 amino acids. The CDR3 bases are TGTGCCATCCATCCAGCGGGGGCAGATACGCAGTATTTT. It yields the protein CAIHPAGADTQYF.